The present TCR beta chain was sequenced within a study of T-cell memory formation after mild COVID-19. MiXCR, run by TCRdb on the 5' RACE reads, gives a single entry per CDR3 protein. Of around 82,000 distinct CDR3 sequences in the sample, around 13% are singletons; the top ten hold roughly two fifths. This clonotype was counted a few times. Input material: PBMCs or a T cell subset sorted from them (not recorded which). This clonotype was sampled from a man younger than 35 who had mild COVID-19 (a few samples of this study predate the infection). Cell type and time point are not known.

The DNA of the CDR3 is TGTGCCAGCAGCCAGAGGGGGAACACCGGGGAGCTGTTTTTT. Protein sequence: CASSQRGNTGELFF. This chain connects TRBV7-2 to TRBJ2-2; D may be TRBD1 or TRBD2 (5 bases each). This CDR3 has 14 residues. Trimming took 5 bases from V and 1 from J, leaving 8 bases between them. Germline CDR1 and CDR2: SGHTA and FQGNSA.